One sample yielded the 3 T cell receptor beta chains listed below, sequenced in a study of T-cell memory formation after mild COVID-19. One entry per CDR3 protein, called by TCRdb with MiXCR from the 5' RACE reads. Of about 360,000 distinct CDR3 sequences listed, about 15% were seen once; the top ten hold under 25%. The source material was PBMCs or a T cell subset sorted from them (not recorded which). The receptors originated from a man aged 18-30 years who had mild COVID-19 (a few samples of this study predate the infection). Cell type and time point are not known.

The CDR3 bases are TGTGCCAGCAGTTTCCCCCGCCAGGACGGCTACACCTTC. Protein sequence: CASSFPRQDGYTF. V usage is TRBV12-3 or TRBV12-4 and J usage is TRBJ1-2; D call uncertain. Trimming removed 3 bases from V and 8 bases from J, with 13 bases in between. The CDR3 is 13 amino acids.

The DNA for the CDR3 is TGTGCCAGCAGCTCTCAATTCGGGGATCAGTTCTTC. It specifies CASSSQFGDQFF. V usage is TRBV7-3 and J usage is TRBJ2-1; tentatively, D is TRBD2 (5 bases). The V end was cut by 4 bases, the J end by 13 bases, with 14 bases between. The CDR3 consists of 12 residues. Germline-derived CDR1 and CDR2 are SGHTA and FQGTGA.

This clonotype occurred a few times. The CDR3 region is CASSPTSGSITDTQYF. The CDR3 DNA is TGTGCCAGCTCACCGACTAGCGGGAGTATCACAGATACGCAGTATTTT. The chain recombines TRBV18 with TRBJ2-3; 12 bases agree with TRBD2. V shed 3 bases, J shed 2 bases, and the junction held 3 bases outside the gene matches. Germline assignment: CDR1 KGHSH and CDR2 LQKENI. The CDR3 runs 16 residues.